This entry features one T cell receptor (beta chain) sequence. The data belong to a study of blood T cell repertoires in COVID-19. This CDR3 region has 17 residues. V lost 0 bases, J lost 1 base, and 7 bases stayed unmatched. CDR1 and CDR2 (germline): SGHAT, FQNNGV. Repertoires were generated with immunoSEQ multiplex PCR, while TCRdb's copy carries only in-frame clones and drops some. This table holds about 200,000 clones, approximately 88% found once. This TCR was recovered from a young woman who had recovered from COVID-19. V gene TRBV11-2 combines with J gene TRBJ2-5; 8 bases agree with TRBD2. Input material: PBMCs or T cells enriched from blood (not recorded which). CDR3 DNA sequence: TGTGCCAGCAGCTTAGATCAAAGCGGGAGAACCCAAGAGACCCAGTACTTC. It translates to CASSLDQSGRTQETQYF.